This entry lists 30 T cell receptor beta chains sequenced from one sample in a study of blood T cells in healthy people across ages. Primed by a sample-barcoded 5' primer and a J-beta primer mix, a second PCR proceeded for roughly 7 to 12 cycles. A single record per CDR3 protein comes from TCRdb applying MiXCR to the 5' RACE reads. This table has about 830,000 distinct CDR3 sequences, under 80% appearing once. The material sequenced was blood. These receptors were taken from a young man in good health.

This clonotype was detected only a few times. This chain joins TRBV20-1 and TRBJ2-7; 10 positions match TRBD1. The CDR3 extends over 15 amino acids. The V gene end was trimmed by 0 bases and the J gene end by 3 bases; junction bases not matched to a gene: 5. The V gene's germline CDR1 is DFQATT and CDR2 SNEGSKA (reference sequence). The CDR3 loop reads CSARDDGTGVYEQYF. CDR3 DNA sequence: TGCAGTGCTAGAGATGATGGGACAGGGGTCTACGAGCAGTACTTC.

The chain has TRBV29-1 and TRBJ2-3; 7 bases line up with TRBD2. The CDR3 contains 13 residues. The V segment lost 8 bases and the J segment 4 bases; nucleotides outside the gene matches: 9. The germline CDR1 and CDR2 sequences are SQVTM and ANQGSEA. The CDR3 region has the DNA TGCAGCCTCATACCCCGGGAGGCAGATACGCAGTATTTT. It is translated as CSLIPREADTQYF.

This clonotype has a single count. This rearrangement joins TRBV12-3 or TRBV12-4 to TRBJ2-2; no clear D. CDR3 length: 15 amino acids. V lost 2 bases, J lost 5 bases, and 12 bases lay in between. In nucleotides, the CDR3 is TGTGCCAGCAGTTTACTACCACCGAGTACCGGGGAGCTGTTTTTT. This codes for CASSLLPPSTGELFF.

The chain has TRBV7-2 and TRBJ1-2; TRBD1 matches 12 bases. CDR3 size: 18 residues. Germline V gene data show CDR1 as SGHTA and CDR2 as FQGNSA. The V and J ends lost 1 base and 5 bases, in that order; junction bases with no gene match: 11. The chain's CDR3 is CASSLGGGRDRGPYGYTF. As DNA, the CDR3 is TGTGCCAGCAGCTTAGGTGGTGGAAGGGACAGGGGGCCTTATGGCTACACCTTC.

The genes are TRBV27 and TRBJ2-6; D is ambiguous. The V gene's germline CDR1 is MNHEY and CDR2 SMNVEV (reference sequence). The V end was cut by 4 bases, the J end by 0 bases, with 7 bases between. This CDR3 has 15 residues. The DNA of the CDR3 is TGTGCCAGCAGTTCCGTAATCTCTGGGGCCAACGTCCTGACTTTC. This translates into CASSSVISGANVLTF.

The CDR3 loop is CASSQEVGQVKETQYF. In DNA form, the CDR3 reads TGCGCCAGCAGCCAAGAAGTGGGACAGGTAAAGGAGACCCAGTACTTC. The gene calls are TRBV4-1 and TRBJ2-5; 8 bases agree with TRBD1. V dropped 0 bases and J dropped 5; count of bases not matched to a gene: 8. Germline assignment: CDR1 MGHRA and CDR2 YSYEKL. This CDR3 region has 16 residues.

As concerns this clonotype: Relative to the germline gene, one junction end is altered; a read error may explain this. The chain combines TRBV29-1 with TRBJ2-3; possibly TRBD1 for D (5 bases). From germline, CDR1 is SQVTM and CDR2 ANQGSEA. The CDR3 is made up of 15 amino acids. The CDR3 DNA reads as TGCAGCGTTGGGGGCAGGGATCGAAGAACAGATGCGCAGTATTTT. It yields the protein CSVGGRDRRTDAQYF.

This clonotype was observed a handful of times. The V gene is TRBV2, the J gene TRBJ2-4; D remains ambiguous. The J call is in doubt because the DNA end fits TRBJ2-5 better. CDR1 is SNHLY and CDR2 is FYNNEI in the germline V gene. The CDR3 extends over 14 amino acids. In DNA form, the CDR3 reads TGTGCCAGCAGTGAAGCAGGCCGCCTGGAGACCCAGTACTTC. Its translation is CASSEAGRLETQYF.

There are a few counts of this clonotype. This may be a read error, as it is one base from a much larger clone. The chain recombines TRBV7-8 with TRBJ2-1; 12 positions match TRBD2. The J call is in doubt because the DNA end fits TRBJ2-7 better. CDR3 length: 15 residues. Germline loops: CDR1 SGHVS, CDR2 FQNEAQ. DNA for the CDR3: TGTGCCAGCAGTCAGCTAGCGGGGGGGGCTGATGAGCAGTACTTC. The encoded protein is CASSQLAGGADEQYF.

This clonotype came up a few times. V is TRBV6-1 and J is TRBJ2-7; D is unresolved. CDR3 size: 13 residues. Germline V lookup: CDR1 MNHNS, CDR2 SASEGT. The V end was cut by 5 bases, the J end by 2 bases, with 10 bases between. The CDR3 nucleotides read TGTGCCAGCAGTTATACAGAGACCTACGAGCAGTACTTC. Its protein product is CASSYTETYEQYF.

This chain links TRBV7-9 with TRBJ1-5, with D uncertain. The CDR3 spans 14 residues. Trimming cost V 3 bases and J 4 bases, with 10 bases left between them. CDR1 SEHNR and CDR2 FQNEAQ come from the germline V gene (reference sequence). CDR3 protein: CASSFRRENQPQHF. The CDR3, as DNA: TGTGCCAGCAGCTTTCGGAGAGAGAATCAGCCCCAGCATTTT. The whole variable domain, filled in from reference TRBV7-9 and TRBJ1-5, reads DTGVSQNPRHKITKRGQNVTFRCDPISEHNRLYWYRQTLGQGPEFLTYFQNEAQLEKSRLLSDRFSAERPKGSFSTLEIQRTEQGDSAMYLCASSFRRENQPQHFGDGTRLSIL.

The chain is built from TRBV6-5 and TRBJ1-2, with D hard to call. CDR3 length equals 12 residues. V was trimmed by 6 bases and J by 6 bases, leaving 11 bases between them. Germline CDR1 is MNHEY and CDR2 is SVGAGI. The CDR3 loop reads CASRSRGDGYTF. The DNA of the CDR3 is TGTGCCAGCAGATCACGCGGGGATGGCTACACCTTC.

This clonotype was counted only a few times. J is TRBJ2-6 and V is TRBV7-2, with 11 bases lining up with TRBD2. Trimming took 5 bases from V and 4 from J; bases not matched to a gene: 7. The CDR3 length is 17 residues. Germline V CDR1 and CDR2: SGHTA, FQGNSA. The CDR3 DNA follows: TGTGCCAGCAGCGTTAGCGGGGGGGCTCTAGGGGCCAACGTCCTGACTTTC. Its protein product is CASSVSGGALGANVLTF.

This chain connects TRBV11-2 to TRBJ2-1, with D perhaps TRBD2 (6 bases). V was cut by 5 bases and J by 6 bases, with 14 bases left in between. The germline V gene encodes CDR1 SGHAT and CDR2 FQNNGV. CDR3 size: 14 residues. The CDR3 loop reads CASSPSRTINEQFF. The CDR3 DNA reads TGTGCCAGCAGCCCTAGCCGGACTATCAATGAGCAGTTCTTC.

The rearrangement joins TRBV3-1 to TRBJ1-5; weak D call: TRBD1 (6 bases). Germline V gene sequence: CDR1 LGHDT, CDR2 YNNKEL (reference sequence). This CDR3 has 14 residues. V was pared by 3 bases and J by 7 bases, with 13 bases between. DNA for the CDR3: TGTGCCAGCAGCCAGGGAACAGGGATCCAGCCCCAGCATTTT. The encoded protein is CASSQGTGIQPQHF.

V is TRBV28 and J is TRBJ1-1, with D perhaps matching TRBD1 (6 bases). The CDR3 has 15 residues. The ends were cut back, 4 bases at V and 5 bases at J, with 17 bases in the middle. The germline V gene has CDR1 MDHEN and CDR2 SYDVKM. DNA for the CDR3: TGTGCCAGCAGTTCCCGGTGGGGGGGCGGTACTGAAGCTTTCTTT. Translating gives CASSSRWGGGTEAFF.

J is TRBJ2-1 and V is TRBV6-2 or TRBV6-3; 9 bases are shared with TRBD1. Germline trimming cut 2 bases from V and 4 bases from J; bases unmatched to any gene: 6. The CDR3 contains 16 residues. Looked up from germline, CDR1 is MNHEY and CDR2 is SVGEGT. The CDR3, as DNA: TGTGCCAGCAGTTACCCCGGACAGGGGCCGTACAATGAGCAGTTCTTC. Its translation is CASSYPGQGPYNEQFF.

In its sample, this clonotype was seen a few times. V gene TRBV6-5 combines with J gene TRBJ1-3; weak D call: TRBD1 (5 bases). Germline V gives CDR1 MNHEY, CDR2 SVGAGI. Trimming removed 6 bases from V and 6 bases from J, with 18 bases in between. There are 15 residues in the CDR3. CDR3 sequence (DNA): TGTGCCAGCAGAACCGGGACCTCTCTGGCAAACACCATATATTTT. Translation: CASRTGTSLANTIYF.

This chain links TRBV9 with TRBJ2-5; 9 bases are shared with TRBD1. After removal of 4 bases from V and 5 bases from J, the junction contained 9 bases not matched to a gene. The germline CDR1 and CDR2 sequences are SGDLS and YYNGEE. The CDR3 covers 15 residues. The CDR3 nucleotides are TGTGCCAGCAGCCTTCGGACAGGGGAAAGGGAGACCCAGTACTTC. Translation: CASSLRTGERETQYF.

This clonotype was detected many times. V and J are TRBV2 and TRBJ1-2, with a tentative D call TRBD1 (5 bases). CDR1 is SNHLY and CDR2 is FYNNEI in the germline V gene. The CDR3 sequence is 14 residues long. Trimming cost V 4 bases and J 2 bases, with 11 bases left between them. The DNA of the CDR3 is TGTGCCAGCAGTGTCGAGGGGAACAACTATGGCTACACCTTC. Protein sequence: CASSVEGNNYGYTF.

The chain couples TRBV18 to TRBJ2-3; no reliable D call. Per the germline V gene, CDR1 is KGHSH and CDR2 is LQKENI. CDR3 length: 14 residues. Trimming removed 3 bases from V and 5 bases from J, with 12 bases in between. The CDR3 here is CASSPLRVEDTQYF. CDR3 bases: TGTGCCAGCTCACCCCTCCGGGTCGAAGATACGCAGTATTTT.

This clonotype was observed a few times. J is TRBJ2-1 and V is TRBV12-3 or TRBV12-4, with TRBD1 as a possible D gene (6 bases). This CDR3 comprises 16 residues. With 1 base removed from V and 6 bases from J, the gap between germline ends came to 16 bases. The CDR3 spells CASSLEWGLAGNEQFF. CDR3 nucleotide sequence: TGTGCCAGCAGTTTAGAGTGGGGGCTGGCTGGCAATGAGCAGTTCTTC.

The chain links TRBV12-3 or TRBV12-4 to TRBJ2-5; the match to TRBD1 covers 8 bases. This CDR3 contains 13 residues. The junction had 6 bases not matched to a gene; V was cut back by 7 bases and J by 5 bases. The CDR3 DNA reads as TGTGCCAGCAAACAGGGGGTTGGCGAGACCCAGTACTTC. Its translation: CASKQGVGETQYF.

This clonotype was picked up a small number of times. The genes are TRBV25-1 and TRBJ2-1; D call uncertain. Germline-derived CDR1 and CDR2 are MGHDK and SYGVNS. V was cut by 7 bases and J by 1 base, with 5 bases left in between. The CDR3 is made up of 12 amino acids. CDR3 DNA: TGTGCCAGCAAGAAGTCCTACAATGAGCAGTTCTTC. This encodes CASKKSYNEQFF.

This clonotype turned up a few times. The chain recombines TRBV10-3 with TRBJ1-1; TRBD1 agrees at 8 bases. This CDR3 spans 15 amino acids. The J segment lost 1 base and the V segment lost 5 bases, leaving 6 bases of the junction unmatched. Germline V gene data show CDR1 as ENHRY and CDR2 as SYGVKD. CDR3 DNA sequence: TGTGCCATCAGTAAATTGACAGGGGAGAACACTGAAGCTTTCTTT. Translation gives CAISKLTGENTEAFF.

The J gene is TRBJ2-3, the V gene TRBV6-2 or TRBV6-3, with TRBD2 as a possible D gene (7 bases). Trimming pared 6 bases from V and 3 bases from J, leaving 16 bases between. Germline CDR1 reads MNHEY; CDR2 reads SVGEGT. CDR3 length: 15 amino acids. CDR3 sequence (DNA): TGTGCCAGCAGCTCACCGGGGGGCCGGACAGATACGCAGTATTTT. As protein: CASSSPGGRTDTQYF.

The genes are TRBV4-3 and TRBJ2-1; tentatively, D is TRBD1 (6 bases). V was cut by 4 bases and J by 5 bases, with 18 bases left in between. This CDR3 region has 16 residues. The germline V gene has CDR1 LGHNA and CDR2 YSLEER. CDR3 sequence reads: CASSLEGDHPHNEQFF. CDR3 sequence (DNA): TGCGCCAGCAGCCTCGAGGGGGACCACCCCCACAATGAGCAGTTCTTC.

V and J are TRBV10-3 and TRBJ2-1; perhaps TRBD2 as D (6 bases). Germline lookup yields CDR1 ENHRY and CDR2 SYGVKD. Trimming removed 4 bases from V and 10 bases from J, with 11 bases in between. CDR3 length equals 12 residues. The CDR3 bases are TGTGCCATCAGTGCCACTAGCTTCGAGCAGTTCTTC. Translated, it gives CAISATSFEQFF.

The rearrangement links TRBV9 to TRBJ2-3; TRBD2 aligns across 7 bases. Trimming cost V 0 bases and J 0 bases; bases outside gene matches: 4. This CDR3 is 16 amino acids long. Germline CDR1 SGDLS, CDR2 YYNGEE. The CDR3 DNA reads as TGTGCCAGCAGCGTAGTTAGCGGGCAGAGCACAGATACGCAGTATTTT. Translating gives CASSVVSGQSTDTQYF.

This clonotype was recorded a few times. This chain connects TRBV5-1 to TRBJ1-1; 8 bases line up with TRBD1. From germline, CDR1 is SGHRS and CDR2 YFSETQ. There are 16 residues in the CDR3. V lost 3 bases and J lost 1; bases outside the gene matches: 8. CDR3 DNA: TGCGCCAGCAGCTCCGGACAGGGTTCGCGGAACACTGAAGCTTTCTTT. Translated: CASSSGQGSRNTEAFF.